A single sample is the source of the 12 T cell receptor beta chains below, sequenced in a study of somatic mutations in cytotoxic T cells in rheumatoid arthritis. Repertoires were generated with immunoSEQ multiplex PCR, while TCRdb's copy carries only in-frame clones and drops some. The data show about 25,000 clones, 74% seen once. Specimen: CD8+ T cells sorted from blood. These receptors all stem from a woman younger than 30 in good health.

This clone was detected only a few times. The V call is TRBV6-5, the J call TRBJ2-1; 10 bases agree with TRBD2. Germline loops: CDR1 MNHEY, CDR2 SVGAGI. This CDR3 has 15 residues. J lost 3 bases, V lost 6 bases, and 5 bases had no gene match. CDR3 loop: CASRISGRGYNEQFF. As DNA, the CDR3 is TGTGCCAGCAGAATAAGCGGGAGGGGCTACAATGAGCAGTTCTTC.

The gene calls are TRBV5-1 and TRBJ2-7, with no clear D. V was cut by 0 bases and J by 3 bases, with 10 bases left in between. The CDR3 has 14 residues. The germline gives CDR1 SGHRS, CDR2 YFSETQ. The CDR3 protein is CASSLAGSNYEQYV. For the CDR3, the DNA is TGCGCCAGCAGCTTGGCGGGCAGCAACTACGAGCAGTACGTC.

In DNA, the CDR3 is TGTGCCAGCGCGGGGACTAGCGAGCAAGAGACCCAGTACTTC. Translated, it gives CASAGTSEQETQYF. This sequence joins TRBV28 and TRBJ2-5; TRBD2 matches 10 bases. The V segment lost 8 bases and the J segment 2 bases; nucleotides outside the gene matches: 5. This CDR3 contains 14 residues. CDR1 is MDHEN and CDR2 is SYDVKM in the germline V gene.

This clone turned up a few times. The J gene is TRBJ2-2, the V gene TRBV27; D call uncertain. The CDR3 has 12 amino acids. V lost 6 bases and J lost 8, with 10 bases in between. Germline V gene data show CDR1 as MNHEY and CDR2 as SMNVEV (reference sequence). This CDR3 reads CASSDRVGELFF. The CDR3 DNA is TGTGCCAGCAGCGATCGGGTGGGGGAGCTGTTTTTT.

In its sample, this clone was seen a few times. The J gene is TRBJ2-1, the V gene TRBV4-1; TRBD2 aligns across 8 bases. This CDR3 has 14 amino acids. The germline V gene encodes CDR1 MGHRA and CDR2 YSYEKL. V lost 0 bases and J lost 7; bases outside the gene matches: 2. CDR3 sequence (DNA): TGCGCCAGCAGCCAAGAAGGACTAGCTAATGAGCAGTTCTTC. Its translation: CASSQEGLANEQFF.

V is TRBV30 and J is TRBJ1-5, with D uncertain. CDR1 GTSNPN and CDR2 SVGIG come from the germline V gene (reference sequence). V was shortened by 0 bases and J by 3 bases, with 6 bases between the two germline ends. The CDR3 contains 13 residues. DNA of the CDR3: TGTGCCTGGAGTGTAAACTCCAATCAGCCCCAGCATTTT. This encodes CAWSVNSNQPQHF.

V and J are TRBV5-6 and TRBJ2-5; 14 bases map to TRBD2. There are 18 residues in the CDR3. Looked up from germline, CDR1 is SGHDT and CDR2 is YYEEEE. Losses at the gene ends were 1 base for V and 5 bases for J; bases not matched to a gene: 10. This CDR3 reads CASSLLTSGGALGETQYF. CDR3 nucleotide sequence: TGTGCCAGCAGCTTGTTGACTAGCGGGGGGGCTTTGGGGGAGACCCAGTACTTC. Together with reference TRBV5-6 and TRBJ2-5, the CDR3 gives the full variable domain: DAGVTQSPTHLIKTRGQQVTLRCSPKSGHDTVSWYQQALGQGPQFIFQYYEEEERQRGNFPDRFSGHQFPNYSSELNVNALLLGDSALYLCASSLLTSGGALGETQYFGPGTRLLVL.

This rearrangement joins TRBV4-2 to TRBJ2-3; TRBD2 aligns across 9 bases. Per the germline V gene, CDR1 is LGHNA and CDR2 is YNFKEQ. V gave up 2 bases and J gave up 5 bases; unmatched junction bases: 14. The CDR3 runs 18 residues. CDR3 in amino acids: CASSQPQGGSGGLDTQYF. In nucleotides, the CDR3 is TGTGCCAGCAGCCAACCCCAAGGTGGTAGCGGGGGACTAGATACGCAGTATTTT.

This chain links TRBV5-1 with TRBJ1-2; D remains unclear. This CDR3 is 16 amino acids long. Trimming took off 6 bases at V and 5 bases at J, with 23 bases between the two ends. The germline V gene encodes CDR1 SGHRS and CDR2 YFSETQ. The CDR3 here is CASTLVEASGEYGYTF. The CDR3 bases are TGCGCCAGCACCCTGGTAGAGGCCTCTGGGGAATATGGCTACACCTTC.

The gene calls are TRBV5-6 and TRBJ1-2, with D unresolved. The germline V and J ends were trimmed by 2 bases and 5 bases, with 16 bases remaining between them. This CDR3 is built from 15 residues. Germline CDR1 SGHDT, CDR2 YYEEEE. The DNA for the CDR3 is TGTGCCAGCAGCTTAAGGGTAGGAGTACAGTATGGCTACACCTTC. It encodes CASSLRVGVQYGYTF.

CDR3 residues: CASSAGVTEAFF. DNA for the CDR3: TGTGCCAGCAGCGCAGGGGTAACTGAAGCTTTCTTT. The rearrangement joins TRBV7-9 to TRBJ1-1; perhaps TRBD1 as D (6 bases). This CDR3 region has 12 residues. The V gene's germline CDR1 is SEHNR and CDR2 FQNEAQ (reference sequence). Trimming took 5 bases from V and 5 from J, leaving 9 bases between them.

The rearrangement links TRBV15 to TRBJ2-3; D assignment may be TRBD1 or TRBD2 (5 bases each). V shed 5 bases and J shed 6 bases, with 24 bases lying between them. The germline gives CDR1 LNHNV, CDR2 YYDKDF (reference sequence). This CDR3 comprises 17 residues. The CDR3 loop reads CATSRKRTGLGVDTQYF. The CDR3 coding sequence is TGTGCCACCAGCCGGAAGAGGACCGGTCTGGGGGTGGATACGCAGTATTTT.